The 10 T cell receptor beta chains below all came from one sample that was sequenced in a study of T cells after yellow fever vaccination. TCRdb reprocessed the 5' RACE reads via MiXCR and lists one record per CDR3 protein. The sample lists about 340,000 distinct CDR3 sequences; about 9.5% were seen once. Sequenced here: PBMCs, sampled on the day of the first yellow fever vaccination. Receptors were obtained from a man younger than 35 who received the YFV17D yellow fever vaccine.

This clonotype was detected a few times. The chain employs TRBV11-3 and TRBJ2-7; 8 bases are a match to TRBD2. Per germline, CDR1 SGHNT and CDR2 YENEEA. CDR3 length: 17 amino acids. The V gene end was trimmed by 0 bases and the J gene end by 7 bases; junction bases not matched to a gene: 14. The CDR3 region has the DNA TGTGCCAGCAGCTTAGAAGGCTCACCCGGGGGGGCCGGGGAGCAGTACTTC. Translating gives CASSLEGSPGGAGEQYF.

This clonotype was observed a handful of times. The chain carries TRBV6-1 and TRBJ1-5; 9 bases map to TRBD1. Trimming at V came to 7 bases and at J to 4 bases, leaving 8 bases not matched to a gene. The CDR3 extends over 15 amino acids. CDR1 MNHNS and CDR2 SASEGT come from the germline V gene. The CDR3 here is CASTPLGTGNQPQHF. The CDR3 coding sequence is TGTGCCAGCACCCCCCTCGGGACAGGGAATCAGCCCCAGCATTTT.

The chain carries TRBV4-3 and TRBJ2-2, with D possibly TRBD2 on 6 matching bases. CDR1 and CDR2 from the germline V gene are LGHNA and YSLEER. Trimming shortened V by 2 bases and J by 6 bases, and 16 bases separated the two germline ends. This CDR3 spans 16 amino acids. In DNA form, the CDR3 reads TGCGCCAGCAGCCAACCCCGAGGAGGGCCGCCCGGGGAGCTGTTTTTT. Encoded protein: CASSQPRGGPPGELFF.

The chain carries TRBV19 and TRBJ2-7; D perhaps matches TRBD1 (6 bases). CDR3 size: 15 residues. The ends were cut back, 6 bases at V and 2 bases at J, with 17 bases in the middle. Germline CDR1 and CDR2: LNHDA and SQIVND (reference sequence). CDR3 region: CASRITGTSAYEQYF. Written as DNA, the CDR3 is TGTGCCAGTAGGATAACCGGGACATCGGCCTACGAGCAGTACTTC.

The chain is built from TRBV11-2 and TRBJ1-1, with TRBD1 matching 7 bases. The germline gives CDR1 SGHAT, CDR2 FQNNGV. V was pared by 0 bases and J by 8 bases, with 3 bases of the junction left unmatched. The CDR3 is 13 residues long. DNA of the CDR3: TGTGCCAGCAGCTTAGACCGGGACAGCGAAGCTTTCTTT. This sequence encodes CASSLDRDSEAFF.

The V and J genes are TRBV6-1 and TRBJ1-1; no reliable D call. Germline V gene data show CDR1 as MNHNS and CDR2 as SASEGT. Trimming removed 4 bases from V and 0 bases from J, with 9 bases in between. CDR3 length: 14 amino acids. This CDR3 reads CASSVTGLNTEAFF. As DNA, the CDR3 is TGTGCCAGCAGTGTAACCGGTCTGAACACTGAAGCTTTCTTT.

This clonotype was detected many times. V and J are TRBV3-1 and TRBJ2-3; 8 nucleotides line up with TRBD2. The length of the CDR3 is 18 residues. Trimming took 0 bases from V and 6 from J; bases not matched to a gene: 14. Germline V CDR1 and CDR2: LGHDT, YNNKEL (reference sequence). The CDR3 here is CASSQEGVAGLQGDTQYF. The CDR3 nucleotides are TGTGCCAGCAGCCAAGAGGGAGTAGCGGGGCTCCAGGGGGATACGCAGTATTTT.

The chain uses TRBV7-8 and TRBJ2-7; perhaps D is TRBD1 or TRBD2 (5 bases each). This CDR3 has 15 amino acids. The V gene's germline CDR1 is SGHVS and CDR2 FQNEAQ. V was pared by 7 bases and J by 3 bases, with 19 bases between. CDR3 sequence: CASTLYGTGIYEQYF. The CDR3 nucleotides read TGTGCCAGCACCCTCTATGGGACGGGAATCTACGAGCAGTACTTC.

The chain carries TRBV29-1 and TRBJ2-1, with TRBD2 identical over 11 bases. The CDR3 length is 13 residues. From germline, CDR1 is SQVTM and CDR2 ANQGSEA. The CDR3 loop reads CSVSGGAYNEQFF. CDR3 nucleotides: TGCAGTGTTAGCGGGGGGGCCTACAATGAGCAGTTCTTC.

The J gene is TRBJ2-2, the V gene TRBV20-1; 12 bases line up with TRBD2. This CDR3 comprises 18 residues. CDR1 is DFQATT, CDR2 SNEGSKA, per germline (reference sequence). Trimming at V came to 2 bases and at J to 0 bases, leaving 7 bases not matched to a gene. The CDR3 is CSARTLAGGLANTGELFF. In DNA, the CDR3 is TGCAGTGCTAGAACACTAGCGGGGGGCCTCGCGAACACCGGGGAGCTGTTTTTT.